The 10 T cell receptor beta chains below come from one sample, sequenced in a study of shared clonotypes between healthy human individuals. The table came from immunoSEQ multiplex PCR; TCRdb's copy has only in-frame clones and leaves some out. There are some 580,000 clones in the sample; roughly 98% occur only once, and less than 0.35% lies in the top ten. Only CD45RO-negative cells positively selected for CCR7 counted as naive CD8 cells, so terminally differentiated effector memory CD45RA+ cells were excluded. The sequenced material came from naive CD8+ T cells sorted from blood. The receptors were sampled from a man aged 25-40 years in good health.

This chain uses TRBV7-6 with TRBJ2-7; D gene unclear. CDR1 is SGHVS, CDR2 FNYEAQ, per germline. The V end was cut by 8 bases, the J end by 0 bases, with 20 bases between. This CDR3 has 16 amino acids. The CDR3 here is CASASRGGKSSYEQYF. DNA of the CDR3: TGTGCCAGCGCCAGCAGAGGCGGCAAGAGCTCCTACGAGCAGTACTTC.

J is TRBJ2-1 and V is TRBV19; 7 nucleotides line up with TRBD2. The CDR3 covers 13 residues. The germline CDR1 and CDR2 sequences are LNHDA and SQIVND (reference sequence). V gave up 5 bases and J gave up 8 bases; unmatched junction bases: 6. CDR3 DNA: TGTGCCAGTAGTCCGGGACTAAGCTATGAGCAGTTCTTC. This codes for CASSPGLSYEQFF.

The J gene is TRBJ1-1, the V gene TRBV7-4; 7 positions match TRBD1. J lost 10 bases, V lost 4 bases, and 21 bases had no gene match. CDR1 and CDR2 (germline): SGHVT, SQSDAQ. The CDR3 runs 17 residues. The CDR3 bases are TGTGCCAGCAGCTCATTCAAGTTCAAACCAGGGGGACGGGGAGCTTTCTTT. This encodes CASSSFKFKPGGRGAFF.

The chain employs TRBV11-2 and TRBJ2-7; D unclear. Germline values: CDR1 SGHAT, CDR2 FQNNGV. V gave up 0 bases and J gave up 3 bases, with 6 bases separating them. This CDR3 contains 13 residues. This CDR3 is CASSLDTYYEQYF. CDR3 sequence (DNA): TGTGCCAGCAGCTTAGACACGTACTACGAGCAGTACTTC. The full variable domain, completed using reference TRBV11-2 and TRBJ2-7, is EAGVAQSPRYKIIEKRQSVAFWCNPISGHATLYWYQQILGQGPKLLIQFQNNGVVDDSQLPKDRFSAERLKGVDSTLKIQPAKLEDSAVYLCASSLDTYYEQYFGPGTRLTVT.

J is TRBJ2-1 and V is TRBV2, with D perhaps TRBD1 (6 bases). V was pared by 4 bases and J by 8 bases, with 12 bases between. The CDR3 has 13 residues. From germline, CDR1 is SNHLY and CDR2 FYNNEI. DNA for the CDR3: TGTGCCAGCAGTGGGGGCAGGGGCTATGAGCAGTTCTTC. This gives the protein CASSGGRGYEQFF.

The rearrangement uses TRBV2 and TRBJ1-1; 9 bases map to TRBD1. This CDR3 is built from 16 residues. The germline V gene has CDR1 SNHLY and CDR2 FYNNEI. J gave up 0 bases and V 7 bases, and 9 bases lay outside the gene matches. The CDR3, as DNA: TGTGCCAGCAATGCCGGGACAGGGTCTATGAACACTGAAGCTTTCTTT. Translating it yields CASNAGTGSMNTEAFF.

The chain joins TRBV27 to TRBJ2-1; tentatively, D is TRBD2 (6 bases). The CDR3 length is 15 residues. The ends were cut back, 6 bases at V and 0 bases at J, with 12 bases in the middle. CDR1 is MNHEY and CDR2 is SMNVEV in the germline V gene (reference sequence). CDR3 nucleotide sequence: TGTGCCAGCAGCCTCCGGGACTTCTCCTACAATGAGCAGTTCTTC. This translates into CASSLRDFSYNEQFF.

The chain employs TRBV11-2 and TRBJ1-1, with D perhaps matching TRBD1 (6 bases). V was pared by 5 bases and J by 0 bases, with 13 bases between. In germline, CDR1 is SGHAT, CDR2 FQNNGV. The CDR3 loop spans 15 amino acids. As DNA, the CDR3 is TGTGCCAGCAGCCCCATGCAGGGGATGAACACTGAAGCTTTCTTT. Its protein product is CASSPMQGMNTEAFF. Full variable domain (outside the CDR3, taken from reference TRBV11-2 and TRBJ1-1): EAGVAQSPRYKIIEKRQSVAFWCNPISGHATLYWYQQILGQGPKLLIQFQNNGVVDDSQLPKDRFSAERLKGVDSTLKIQPAKLEDSAVYLCASSPMQGMNTEAFFGQGTRLTVV.

With regard to this clone: The same CDR3 also results from other DNA sequences found in this sample. This chain connects TRBV7-9 to TRBJ2-7, with 7 bases that match TRBD1. CDR3 size: 12 residues. V shed 5 bases and J 4 bases; nucleotides not matched to a gene: 2. Germline values: CDR1 SEHNR, CDR2 FQNEAQ (reference sequence). The CDR3 coding sequence is TGTGCCAGCAGCCCGACAGGGTACGAGCAGTACTTC. It codes for CASSPTGYEQYF. Based on the CDR3 plus reference TRBV7-9 and TRBJ2-7, the full variable domain is DTGVSQNPRHKITKRGQNVTFRCDPISEHNRLYWYRQTLGQGPEFLTYFQNEAQLEKSRLLSDRFSAERPKGSFSTLEIQRTEQGDSAMYLCASSPTGYEQYFGPGTRLTVT.

With regard to this clone: At the DNA level, this CDR3 is encoded by other sequences in the same sample as well. The chain carries TRBV29-1 and TRBJ2-7, with D uncertain. Deletions cut 1 base from V and 3 bases from J, with 7 bases between. Germline V lookup: CDR1 SQVTM, CDR2 ANQGSEA. The CDR3 is 12 residues long. The CDR3 region has the DNA TGCAGCGTTGAAGTGACGGACTACGAGCAGTACTTC. Its translation: CSVEVTDYEQYF.